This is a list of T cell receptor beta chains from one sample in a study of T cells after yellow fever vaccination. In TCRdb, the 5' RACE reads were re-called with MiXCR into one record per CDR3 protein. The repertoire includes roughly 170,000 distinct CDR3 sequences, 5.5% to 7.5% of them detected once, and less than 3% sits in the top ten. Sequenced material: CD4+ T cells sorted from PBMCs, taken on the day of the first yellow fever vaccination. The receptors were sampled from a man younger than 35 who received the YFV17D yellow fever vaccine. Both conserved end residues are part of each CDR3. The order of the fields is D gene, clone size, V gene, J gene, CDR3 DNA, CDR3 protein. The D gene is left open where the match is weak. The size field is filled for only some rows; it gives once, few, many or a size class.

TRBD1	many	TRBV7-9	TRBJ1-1	TGTGCCAGCAGAAGACAGGGGACTGAAGCTTTCTTT	CASRRQGTEAFF
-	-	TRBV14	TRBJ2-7	TGTGCCAGCAGCCTTAGGCAGGGGTCCTACGAGCAGTACTTC	CASSLRQGSYEQYF
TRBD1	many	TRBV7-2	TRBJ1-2	TGTGCCAGCAGCTGGGGGACAGGATCTTTTTATGGCTACACCTTC	CASSWGTGSFYGYTF
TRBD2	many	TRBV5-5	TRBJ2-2	TGTGCCAGCAGCTTGCGCCTAGCGGGGTATACCGGGGAGCTGTTTTTT	CASSLRLAGYTGELFF
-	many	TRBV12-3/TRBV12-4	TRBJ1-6	TGTGCCAGCAGTTTAGCGACGGCTAATTCACCCCTCCACTTT	CASSLATANSPLHF
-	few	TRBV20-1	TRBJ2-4	TGCAGTGCTAGAGATCACGGGGCCCCGGCGGACATTCAGTACTTC	CSARDHGAPADIQYF
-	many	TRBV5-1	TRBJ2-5	TGCGCCAGCAGCAAGACCGGGACATCGGATGGGGAGACCCAGTACTTC	CASSKTGTSDGETQYF
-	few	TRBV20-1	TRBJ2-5	TGCAGTGCTAGAGTGGTGACCCAAACCACCCAGTACTTC	CSARVVTQTTQYF
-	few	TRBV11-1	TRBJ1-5	TGTGCCAGCACCTCCACGGCAGGGTCACCCGATAGCAATCAGCCCCAGCATTTT	CASTSTAGSPDSNQPQHF
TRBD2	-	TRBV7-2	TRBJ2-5	TGTGCCAGCAGCAGAGGGGGGACTAGCGGGGTTCCCGGATACTTC	CASSRGGTSGVPGYF
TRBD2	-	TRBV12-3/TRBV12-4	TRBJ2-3	TGTGCCAGCAGTTTAGGGATGACTAGCGGGACGGGAGATACGCAGTATTTT	CASSLGMTSGTGDTQYF
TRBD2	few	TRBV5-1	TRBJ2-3	TGCGCCAGCAGCTCCGGCCGGACTAGCGGGACAGATACGCAGTATTTT	CASSSGRTSGTDTQYF
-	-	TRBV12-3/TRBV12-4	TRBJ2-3	TGTGCCAGCAGTTTAGGGGGGGCCGGGGGGAGGACAGATACGCAGTATTTT	CASSLGGAGGRTDTQYF
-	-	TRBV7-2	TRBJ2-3	TGTGCCAGCAGCTCTGGGGGATCCGATACGCAGTATTTT	CASSSGGSDTQYF
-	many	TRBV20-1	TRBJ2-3	TGCAGTGTACCGACAGCCACAGATACGCAGTATTTT	CSVPTATDTQYF
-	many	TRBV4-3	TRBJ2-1	TGCGCCAGCAGACAGACTACCGCCTACAATGAGCAGTTCTTC	CASRQTTAYNEQFF
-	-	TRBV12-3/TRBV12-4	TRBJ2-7	TGTGCCAGCAGTGAGAAACGACTGATCTCCTACGAGCAGTACTTC	CASSEKRLISYEQYF
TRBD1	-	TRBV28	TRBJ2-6	TGTGCCAGCCGCTCGGGACAGGTCCTCTCTGGGGCCAACGTCCTGACTTTC	CASRSGQVLSGANVLTF
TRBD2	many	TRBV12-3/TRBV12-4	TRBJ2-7	TGTGCCAGCAGTTCCGCCCGACTAGCATTCAACGAGCAGTACTTC	CASSSARLAFNEQYF
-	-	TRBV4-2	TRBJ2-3	TGTGCCAGCAGCCACAGATACACAGATACGCAGTATTTT	CASSHRYTDTQYF
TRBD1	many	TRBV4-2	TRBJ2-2	TGTGCCAGCAGCCAAGACCAGGGGGACGAACACACCGGGGAGCTGTTTTTT	CASSQDQGDEHTGELFF
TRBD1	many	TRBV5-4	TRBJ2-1	TGTGCCAGCAGCTTGGAGGGACAGGGGTACAATGAGCAGTTCTTC	CASSLEGQGYNEQFF
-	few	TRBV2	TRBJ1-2	TGTGCCAGCAGTGAACAGGGGACTGGCTACACCTTC	CASSEQGTGYTF
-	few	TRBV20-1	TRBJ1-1	TGCAGTGCTAGAGTGACGGTGAACACTGAAGCTTTCTTT	CSARVTVNTEAFF
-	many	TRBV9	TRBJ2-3	TGTGCCAGCAGCGTAGCCCCAGCGTTTAGCACAGATACGCAGTATTTT	CASSVAPAFSTDTQYF
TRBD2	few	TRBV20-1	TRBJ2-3	TGCAGTGCTAGCGAGTTCGGGACTAGATTTGGGACAGATACGCAGTATTTT	CSASEFGTRFGTDTQYF
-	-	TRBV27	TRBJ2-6	TGTGCCAGCAGTTTACAGGGGCGTCTAAAGGCTGGGGCCAACGTCCTGACTTTC	CASSLQGRLKAGANVLTF
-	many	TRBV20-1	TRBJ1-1	TGCAGTGCCCCTCCAGGGGCTGGCACTGAAGCTTTCTTT	CSAPPGAGTEAFF
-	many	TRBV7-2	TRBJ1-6	TGTGCCAGCAGAATAGCGGGGCTTGGGTCACCCCTCCACTTT	CASRIAGLGSPLHF
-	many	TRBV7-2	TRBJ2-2	TGTGCCAGCAGCTTAGGGGCCGGGGAGCTGTTTTTT	CASSLGAGELFF
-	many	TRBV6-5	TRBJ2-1	TGTGCCAGCAGTTACGGCGGGGCGGACCTCAATGAGCAGTTCTTC	CASSYGGADLNEQFF
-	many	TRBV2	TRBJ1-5	TGTGCCAGCAGTGAACTAGAGGGGGGGCAGCCCCAGCATTTT	CASSELEGGQPQHF
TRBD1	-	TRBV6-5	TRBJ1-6	TGTGCCAGCAGTTACGGGACAGGGGGCAGCCTTAATTCACCCCTCCACTTT	CASSYGTGGSLNSPLHF
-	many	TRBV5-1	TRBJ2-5	TGTGCCAGCAGCTTAGGACCCCAAGAGACCCAGTACTTC	CASSLGPQETQYF
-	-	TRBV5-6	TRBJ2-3	TGTGCCAGCAGCCCCGGGCTTAGCTGCACAGATACGCAGTATTTT	CASSPGLSCTDTQYF